This TCR beta chain was captured by sequencing in a study of shared clonotypes between healthy human individuals. Germline lookup yields CDR1 ENHRY and CDR2 SYGVKD. The ends were cut back, 4 bases at V and 0 bases at J, with 7 bases in the middle. The CDR3 loop spans 14 amino acids. The method was immunoSEQ multiplex PCR; TCRdb's version includes in-frame clones alone and lacks a portion of them. The repertoire holds 400,000 to 600,000 clones, approximately 95% seen once, with around 0.066% in the top ten. The genes are TRBV10-3 and TRBJ1-3; D is undetermined. This receptor was obtained from a woman younger than 45 in good health. The specimen sequenced was naive CD4+ T cells sorted from blood. Subset: CD45RA+ positively selected. The CDR3, as DNA: TGTGCCATCAGTGTCGTGAGCTCTGGAAACACCATATATTTT. This translates into CAISVVSSGNTIYF.